The 10 T cell receptor beta chains below all came from one sample that was sequenced in a study of patients and donors after allogeneic stem cell transplantation. MiXCR, applied by TCRdb to the RT-PCR reads, yields one record per CDR3 protein. This table has approximately 220,000 distinct CDR3 sequences, about 38% appearing once. The sequenced material came from blood, either unsorted or a sorted T cell fraction (not recorded which). The receptors were sampled from a human donor who was either an allogeneic HSCT recipient or a stem cell or donor lymphocyte infusion donor (not recorded which). It is not recorded whose cells these are; they may come from a transplant donor.

The chain combines TRBV7-2 with TRBJ1-2; D is possibly TRBD1 (5 bases). Germline V gene sequence: CDR1 SGHTA, CDR2 FQGNSA. CDR3 length: 16 residues. The V end lost 0 bases, the J end lost 3 bases, and 14 bases lay between the germline ends. CDR3 protein: CASSLASRRGYYGYTF. In nucleotides, the CDR3 is TGTGCCAGCAGCTTAGCGAGCCGAAGGGGATACTATGGCTACACCTTC.

The chain joins TRBV5-1 to TRBJ2-3; D unclear. The V end lost 0 bases, the J end lost 6 bases, and 11 bases lay between the germline ends. The CDR3 has 14 amino acids. Germline lookup yields CDR1 SGHRS and CDR2 YFSETQ. CDR3 sequence: CASSLGSLGDTQYF. CDR3 sequence (DNA): TGCGCCAGCAGCTTGGGCAGCTTGGGGGATACGCAGTATTTT.

The chain carries TRBV5-1 and TRBJ1-6, with no clear D. The CDR3 runs to 14 residues. Germline CDR1 SGHRS, CDR2 YFSETQ. Trimming took 1 base from V and 10 from J, leaving 12 bases between them. In DNA, the CDR3 is TGCGCCAGCAGCTTGATGGGAAGTTGGTCACCCCTCCACTTT. This codes for CASSLMGSWSPLHF.

The chain has TRBV5-6 and TRBJ2-3; a possible D gene is TRBD2 (7 bases). V dropped 4 bases and J dropped 2 bases, with 17 bases sitting between them. The CDR3 has 16 amino acids. From germline, CDR1 is SGHDT and CDR2 YYEEEE. The CDR3 DNA reads as TGTGCCAGCAGCCCCCCGGCGGGGGCCCACACAGATACGCAGTATTTT. This encodes CASSPPAGAHTDTQYF.

The chain employs TRBV7-2 and TRBJ1-6; D gene uncertain. Germline CDR1 reads SGHTA; CDR2 reads FQGNSA. V was cut by 4 bases and J by 4 bases, with 20 bases left in between. This CDR3 spans 18 amino acids. The CDR3: CASSSKFGHSQYNSPLHF. CDR3 in DNA: TGTGCCAGCAGCTCAAAGTTCGGGCACAGCCAGTATAATTCACCCCTCCACTTT.

The V gene is TRBV20-1, the J gene TRBJ1-6; D possibly corresponds to TRBD1 (6 bases). The CDR3 covers 16 residues. Trimming took 0 bases from V and 8 from J, leaving 17 bases between them. Per germline, CDR1 DFQATT and CDR2 SNEGSKA (reference sequence). Here the CDR3 DNA reads TGCAGTGCTAGAGATCACCGGGGGGCGCGGGATTCACCCCTCCACTTT. As protein: CSARDHRGARDSPLHF.

The V and J genes are TRBV5-1 and TRBJ1-2; the D is unclear. The germline gives CDR1 SGHRS, CDR2 YFSETQ. The CDR3 is 13 residues long. V gave up 2 bases and J gave up 3 bases, with 8 bases separating them. CDR3 sequence (DNA): TGCGCCAGCAGCTTAGACGGACACTATGGCTACACCTTC. Amino acid sequence: CASSLDGHYGYTF.

The chain is built from TRBV15 and TRBJ2-1; D is unclear. CDR3 size: 14 residues. The V end lost 1 base, the J end lost 0 bases, and 4 bases lay between the germline ends. Per germline, CDR1 LNHNV and CDR2 YYDKDF (reference sequence). CDR3 region: CATSRVPSYNEQFF. CDR3 in DNA: TGTGCCACCAGCAGAGTTCCCTCCTACAATGAGCAGTTCTTC.

The chain recombines TRBV29-1 with TRBJ2-5; D possibly corresponds to TRBD2 (6 bases). Between the trimmed V and J ends, which lost 3 bases and 7 bases, there was a span of 15 bases. CDR3 length: 13 residues. Germline lookup yields CDR1 SQVTM and CDR2 ANQGSEA. The CDR3: CSVEAGWMGTQYF. The DNA for the CDR3 is TGCAGCGTTGAGGCGGGGTGGATGGGGACCCAGTACTTC. Filled out from reference TRBV29-1 and TRBJ2-5, the complete variable domain reads SAVISQKPSRDICQRGTSLTIQCQVDSQVTMMFWYRQQPGQSLTLIATANQGSEATYESGFVIDKFPISRPNLTFSTLTVSNMSPEDSSIYLCSVEAGWMGTQYFGPGTRLLVL.

This sequence joins TRBV27 and TRBJ1-6, with 8 bases lining up with TRBD1. Germline V gene lookup returns CDR1 MNHEY and CDR2 SMNVEV (reference sequence). V lost 5 bases and J lost 14; bases outside the gene matches: 14. The CDR3 loop spans 15 amino acids. The chain's CDR3 is CASSLRDRRPGALHF. Here the CDR3 DNA reads TGTGCCAGCAGTCTCCGGGACAGGCGCCCTGGGGCCCTCCACTTT.